This TCR beta chain was sequenced in a study of shared clonotypes between healthy human individuals (dated by TCRdb to 2018 to 2021). Study-level background: The cohort included three men and two women between 18 and 49 years of age. For each donor, CD4 naive and CD4 memory were each given three plates, CD8 naive was given two plates, and CD8 memory was given one plate. To estimate repertoire size and how much clonotypes are shared between individuals, the study performed deep sequencing of blood TCR repertoires from roughly five healthy adults. To increase sequencing depth and limit assay-specific biases, TCR repertoire library preparation and sequencing were carried out by different laboratories using diverse techniques. Leukapheresis yielded between about 0.85 and 10 billion PBMCs per donor.

The donors were healthy, HIV-negative adults who had no recently reported acute infections or vaccinations. Every donor was a Caucasian adult residing in Nashville, Tennessee, USA. CD4+ T cells were enriched by magnetic negative selection, after which naive cells were positively selected on CD45RA and the negative fraction was taken as the memory subset. After blood collection by leukapheresis, PBMCs were isolated using Ficoll-Histopaque density gradient centrifugation and then cryopreserved in the vapor phase of liquid nitrogen. Analytical flow cytometry was used to check the purity and quantity of every magnetically sorted T cell population. Genomic DNA was isolated from every sorted fraction and measured by UV absorbance on a Nanodrop 2000c. On this clone: Its cognate antigen has yet to be identified. This may be a read error: a much more frequent sequence differs by one nucleotide. Additional DNA sequences in this sample encode the identical CDR3.

The CDR3, cysteine through phenylalanine, is 12 amino acids long. Only the CDR3 DNA is retained, 36 bases long and in frame from the first base. V has 4 bases trimmed and J has 7 bases trimmed; junction bases matching no gene number 3. From a lookup of the germline V gene, CDR1 and CDR2 are SGHRS and YFSETQ. TCR CDR3 regions were amplified from genomic DNA by multiplex PCR using the deep immunoSEQ assay. Genomic DNA extracted from each cell subset was distributed evenly over all wells of several immunoSEQ 96-well plates, and each plate served as one replicate. For sorted subsets, 200 to 250 ng genomic DNA, equal to 25,000 to 35,000 T cell genomes, was loaded into each replicate PCR. Purified libraries were quantified with a Qubit 3.0 fluorometer, sized on a Bioanalyzer 2100, and re-quantified with the KAPA Library Quantification kit. Every immunoSEQ 96-well plate was sequenced on a separate single-read 150-cycle Illumina NextSeq 550 flow cell. Per the original workflow: Because only junctional sequences without quality scores were contained in the immunoSEQ output, filtering matching that applied to full-length reads could not be performed. Sequences were annotated with PyIR, a Python wrapper for IgBLAST v1.9, using IMGT germline references to assign V/J genes and CDR3. Any read was removed if the V/J assignment was weak (E-value above 1e-6), the CDR3 was missing, or the read contained stop codons, out-of-frame junctions, or ambiguous translated residues. A V3J clonotype was defined by an identical inferred V gene, J gene, and CDR3 amino acid sequence. Percentage overlap between repertoires was computed as shared unique clonotypes divided by the size of the smaller repertoire. Three approaches were used to assess repertoire richness: RTK rarefaction, the Chao1 estimator, and Recon v2.1 estimates of unobserved clonotypes. Generation probabilities for all TCRbeta clonotypes obtained by the gDNA method from a handful of donors were computed using OLGA. The source is immuneACCESS, and TCRdb retained only in-frame sequences with V and J called. Part of the clones is not carried over; for the studies checked, unresolved V genes explain less than half of this, and the remainder is unexplained. V and J calls plus clone size are reproduced from that table; the DNA served to infer D and trimming. Within this sample are about 700,000 clones, with around two thirds of them counted one time only. The ten largest clonotypes hold under 2% of the sample.

Overall study outcomes, separate from this receptor: Only blood was sampled, and tissue TCR repertoires likely differ from those in blood. Compared with non-shared clonotypes, clonotypes shared by all four sorted-subset donors had higher generation probabilities. The genetic and exposure-history diversity represented was limited by the small number of donors. Even with the large sequencing depth, rarefaction of the sorted-subset datasets indicated that sequencing was incomplete. Pairwise subsampling indicated that sequencing depth was expected to affect the degree of clonotype sharing among donors. Estimated clonotype richness was generally larger for naive than for memory subsets. Across several donors, around 5.4% of naive CD4, approximately 3.6% of naive CD8, about 2.3% of memory CD4, and 0.4% of memory CD8 clonotypes were shared.

Rearrangement joined TRBV5-1 to TRBJ1-1; 8 nucleotides in the junction match TRBD1. The receptor's source is a woman aged 25 to 39 in good health. Specimen: memory CD4+ T cells sorted from blood. Taken with the paper, the label for cell subset or site translates to: CD45RA-negative fraction. The CDR3: CASSIGQGEAFF. The nucleotides read TGCGCCAGCAGCATAGGACAGGGTGAAGCTTTCTTT.